This TCR beta chain originates from a study of identical twins. Germline CDR1 SQVTM, CDR2 ANQGSEA. The CDR3 is made up of 14 amino acids. V lost 3 bases and J lost 5, with 17 bases in between. MiXCR, applied by TCRdb to the 5' RACE reads, yields one record per CDR3 protein. The sample includes about 700,000 distinct CDR3 sequences, less than 10% of them seen just once. The sample was also reused in another study, on yellow fever vaccine responses in identical twins.

The J gene is TRBJ2-7, the V gene TRBV29-1; the D gene is possibly TRBD1 (5 bases). This sequence was found in a young woman in good health. The sequenced sample was PBMCs. CDR3 region: CSVDGRRVWDEQYF. The DNA for the CDR3 is TGCAGCGTTGACGGGCGCAGGGTCTGGGACGAGCAGTACTTC.